The 26 T cell receptor beta chains below all came from one sample that was sequenced in a study of T cell responses to AZD1222 COVID-19 vaccine. Using immunoSEQ multiplex PCR, the repertoire was profiled, and TCRdb retains in-frame clones only, with some absent. Of approximately 99,000 clones listed, roughly 92% are singletons. Material: peripheral blood, obtained 28 days after the second AZD1222 dose. Receptors originate from an adult who received the AZD1222 COVID-19 vaccine.

This clone occurred a few times. The rearrangement links TRBV5-4 to TRBJ2-7, with TRBD1 as a possible D gene (6 bases). With 4 bases removed from V and 3 bases from J, the gap between germline ends came to 17 bases. Germline CDR1 SGHNT, CDR2 YYREEE (reference sequence). CDR3 size: 15 residues. The CDR3 sequence: CASSDRDKLRYEQYF. The CDR3 DNA reads TGTGCCAGCAGCGACCGGGACAAGCTACGCTACGAGCAGTACTTC.

The rearrangement uses TRBV27 and TRBJ2-5, with D maybe TRBD1 (5 bases). CDR3 length: 14 residues. V lost 6 bases to trimming and J lost 1 base, with 12 bases between them. Germline loops: CDR1 MNHEY, CDR2 SMNVEV (reference sequence). In DNA form, the CDR3 reads TGTGCCAGCAGGATGACAGACCTCCAAGAGACCCAGTACTTC. It codes for CASRMTDLQETQYF.

This clone was detected a few times. The V and J genes are TRBV15 and TRBJ1-1, with 9 nucleotides matching TRBD1. The germline V gene has CDR1 LNHNV and CDR2 YYDKDF (reference sequence). J was trimmed by 0 bases and V by 4 bases; bases with no gene match: 6. The length of the CDR3 is 16 residues. In DNA form, the CDR3 reads TGTGCCACCAGCACGGACAGGGGTCAACTGAACACTGAAGCTTTCTTT. It is translated as CATSTDRGQLNTEAFF.

This clone was found once. The CDR3 nucleotides are TGTGCCTGGAAGCGTAGCGGGACCTTCACAGATACGCAGTATTTT. Its protein product is CAWKRSGTFTDTQYF. The J gene is TRBJ2-3, the V gene TRBV30; TRBD2 matches at 8 bases. The CDR3 sequence is 15 residues long. V lost 4 bases to trimming and J lost 2 bases; unmatched junction nucleotides: 8. CDR1 GTSNPN and CDR2 SVGIG come from the germline V gene (reference sequence).

This rearrangement joins TRBV9 to TRBJ2-1; D is uncertain. The V and J ends lost 3 bases and 12 bases respectively, with 16 bases between them. Germline CDR1 and CDR2: SGDLS and YYNGEE. The CDR3 is 13 amino acids. The CDR3 region has the DNA TGTGCCAGCAGCGCTGGAGCCACGCCGGGGCAGTTCTTC. Its protein product is CASSAGATPGQFF.

J is TRBJ2-6 and V is TRBV5-1; 9 bases map to TRBD1. Germline V gene data show CDR1 as SGHRS and CDR2 as YFSETQ. The junction had 2 bases not matched to a gene; V was cut back by 1 base and J by 0 bases. CDR3 size: 17 residues. The CDR3 nucleotides read TGCGCCAGCAGCTTGAGGACAGGGGACTCTGGGGCCAACGTCCTGACTTTC. This codes for CASSLRTGDSGANVLTF.

The chain employs TRBV28 and TRBJ1-5; D is uncertain. Germline lookup yields CDR1 MDHEN and CDR2 SYDVKM. Trimming pared 7 bases from V and 2 bases from J, leaving 15 bases between. The CDR3 has 15 residues. The CDR3 coding sequence is TGTGCCAGCACCGCCCGAGGTTTTGGCAATCAGCCCCAGCATTTT. It is translated as CASTARGFGNQPQHF.

This clone came up a few times. The chain recombines TRBV5-8 with TRBJ1-2; D remains ambiguous. The V and J ends lost 3 bases and 5 bases respectively, with 5 bases between them. This CDR3 is built from 11 residues. The V gene's germline CDR1 is SGHTS and CDR2 YDEGEE. The CDR3 spells CASSSQYGYTF. For the CDR3, the DNA is TGTGCCAGCAGCTCCCAATATGGCTACACCTTC.

V is TRBV30 and J is TRBJ1-5; D is unresolved. Looked up from germline, CDR1 is GTSNPN and CDR2 is SVGIG (reference sequence). The CDR3 sequence is 12 residues long. V lost 1 base and J 4 bases, leaving 5 bases between the germline ends. The CDR3 protein is CAWSGWNQPQHF. The CDR3 DNA reads as TGTGCCTGGAGTGGCTGGAATCAGCCCCAGCATTTT.

The chain carries TRBV15 and TRBJ1-6, with TRBD1 as a possible D gene (6 bases). V lost 4 bases and J lost 9, with 13 bases in between. The length of the CDR3 is 14 residues. The germline V gene has CDR1 LNHNV and CDR2 YYDKDF (reference sequence). The CDR3 loop reads CATSINRDISPLHF. The CDR3 bases are TGTGCCACCAGCATAAACAGGGATATTTCACCCCTCCACTTT.

This rearrangement joins TRBV6-5 to TRBJ1-2; D gene ambiguous. Germline V gives CDR1 MNHEY, CDR2 SVGAGI. This CDR3 region has 12 residues. V lost 8 bases, J lost 2 bases, and 9 bases lay in between. In nucleotides, the CDR3 is TGTGCCAGCGCGGCCGGGAACTATGGCTACACCTTC. This gives the protein CASAAGNYGYTF.

The gene calls are TRBV7-9 and TRBJ1-4; D gene ambiguous. CDR1 SEHNR and CDR2 FQNEAQ come from the germline V gene (reference sequence). Trimming stripped 6 bases from V and 0 bases from J, with 11 bases between. This CDR3 is 15 amino acids long. The CDR3 sequence is CASSPHSATNEKLFF. The CDR3 bases are TGTGCCAGCAGTCCCCATTCAGCAACTAATGAAAAACTGTTTTTT.

J is TRBJ2-2 and V is TRBV27, with 10 bases lining up with TRBD1. Germline V lookup: CDR1 MNHEY, CDR2 SMNVEV (reference sequence). V lost 5 bases to trimming and J lost 6 bases; unmatched junction nucleotides: 9. CDR3 length equals 16 residues. The CDR3 loop reads CASSRFGTGEAGELFF. The CDR3 DNA is TGTGCCAGCAGTCGTTTCGGGACAGGGGAAGCCGGGGAGCTGTTTTTT.

The CDR3 sequence is CASRSYSTDTQYF. The DNA for the CDR3 is TGTGCCAGTAGATCTTATAGCACAGATACGCAGTATTTT. This chain links TRBV19 with TRBJ2-3; unclear D gene. From germline, CDR1 is LNHDA and CDR2 SQIVND (reference sequence). Trimming removed 6 bases from V and 0 bases from J, with 7 bases in between. The length of the CDR3 is 13 residues.

The chain employs TRBV6-5 and TRBJ2-7; D not resolved. Trimming took off 6 bases at V and 9 bases at J, with 18 bases between the two ends. CDR1 MNHEY and CDR2 SVGAGI come from the germline V gene. The CDR3 runs to 13 residues. This chain's CDR3 is CASREPWRPTQYF. The CDR3 DNA is TGTGCCAGCAGGGAGCCTTGGCGGCCTACGCAGTACTTC.

The genes are TRBV28 and TRBJ1-1, with D maybe TRBD1 (6 bases). Trimming left V 10 bases short and J 3 bases short, with 12 bases between. The CDR3 is made up of 12 amino acids. Germline CDR1 is MDHEN and CDR2 is SYDVKM. The CDR3 bases are TGTGCCACAGGGACAAATTACACTGAAGCTTTCTTT. Its translation is CATGTNYTEAFF.

The J gene is TRBJ2-1, the V gene TRBV6-1, with 11 bases identical to TRBD2. Germline CDR1 is MNHNS and CDR2 is SASEGT. The CDR3 runs 17 residues. The J segment lost 6 bases and the V segment lost 2 bases, leaving 9 bases of the junction unmatched. CDR3 nucleotide sequence: TGTGCCAGCAGTGAACGGGGGACTAGCGGAGGGCGCAATGAGCAGTTCTTC. Residues: CASSERGTSGGRNEQFF.

V is TRBV28 and J is TRBJ2-3; weak D call: TRBD2 (5 bases). Trimming took off 8 bases at V and 6 bases at J, with 15 bases between the two ends. CDR1 and CDR2 from the germline V gene are MDHEN and SYDVKM. This CDR3 has 13 residues. The CDR3 DNA reads as TGTGCCAGCTCCGGGGTCCCCTCCGATACGCAGTATTTT. It codes for CASSGVPSDTQYF.

The V and J genes are TRBV5-4 and TRBJ2-3; 10 bases agree with TRBD2. The germline V gene has CDR1 SGHNT and CDR2 YYREEE (reference sequence). The CDR3 totals 17 residues. J was trimmed by 4 bases and V by 4 bases; bases with no gene match: 12. CDR3 in amino acids: CASSREASGSGPDTQYF. DNA of the CDR3: TGTGCCAGCAGCAGGGAGGCTAGCGGGAGCGGACCAGATACGCAGTATTTT. Supplemented by reference TRBV5-4 and TRBJ2-3, the full variable domain reads ETGVTQSPTHLIKTRGQQVTLRCSSQSGHNTVSWYQQALGQGPQFIFQYYREEENGRGNFPPRFSGLQFPNYSSELNVNALELDDSALYLCASSREASGSGPDTQYFGPGTRLTVL.

This clone was detected only a few times. The V call is TRBV19, the J call TRBJ2-3; 8 nucleotides agree with TRBD2. This CDR3 spans 17 amino acids. Trimming at V came to 3 bases and at J to 7 bases, leaving 15 bases not matched to a gene. Germline CDR1 and CDR2: LNHDA and SQIVND (reference sequence). Written as DNA, the CDR3 is TGTGCCAGTAGTATGAGGCGGGGGGAAAAGGCGGTATATACGCAGTATTTT. It encodes CASSMRRGEKAVYTQYF.

The chain joins TRBV11-2 to TRBJ1-1, with D perhaps matching TRBD1 (6 bases). This CDR3 is built from 15 residues. The V and J ends lost 1 base and 4 bases respectively, with 13 bases between them. Germline V gene sequence: CDR1 SGHAT, CDR2 FQNNGV. CDR3 DNA: TGTGCCAGCAGCTTAGGGGCCAGGGGCAGCACTGAAGCTTTCTTT. Protein: CASSLGARGSTEAFF. Combining the CDR3 with reference TRBV11-2 and TRBJ1-1 gives the whole variable domain EAGVAQSPRYKIIEKRQSVAFWCNPISGHATLYWYQQILGQGPKLLIQFQNNGVVDDSQLPKDRFSAERLKGVDSTLKIQPAKLEDSAVYLCASSLGARGSTEAFFGQGTRLTVV.

The chain links TRBV28 to TRBJ2-5, with 9 bases that match TRBD1. Germline assignment: CDR1 MDHEN and CDR2 SYDVKM. The CDR3 is 15 amino acids. Trimming took 6 bases from V and 5 from J; bases not matched to a gene: 10. The CDR3 bases are TGTGCCAGCAGGACGAGACAGGGGGTTGGCGAGACCCAGTACTTC. This sequence encodes CASRTRQGVGETQYF.

This chain connects TRBV14 to TRBJ1-3; no definite D call. V dropped 3 bases and J dropped 0 bases, with 9 bases sitting between them. In germline, CDR1 is SGHDN, CDR2 FVKESK. The CDR3 loop spans 15 amino acids. The CDR3: CASSQGSHSGNTIYF. The CDR3 region has the DNA TGTGCCAGCAGCCAGGGCAGCCACTCTGGAAACACCATATATTTT.

Regarding this clone: The sample carries other DNA sequences with the same CDR3. The V and J genes are TRBV19 and TRBJ1-5; 7 positions match TRBD1. The trim removed 3 bases at V and 0 bases at J, leaving 2 bases unmatched. CDR1 is LNHDA and CDR2 is SQIVND in the germline V gene (reference sequence). CDR3 size: 15 residues. The CDR3 sequence is CASSIRGGSNQPQHF. DNA of the CDR3: TGTGCCAGTAGTATCAGGGGGGGTAGCAATCAGCCCCAGCATTTT.

V usage is TRBV5-4 and J usage is TRBJ2-6; D unclear. Per germline, CDR1 SGHNT and CDR2 YYREEE (reference sequence). Trimming cost V 0 bases and J 4 bases, with 8 bases left between them. This CDR3 is 15 amino acids long. The DNA of the CDR3 is TGTGCCAGCAGCTTGGCCGGGCCCGGGGCCAACGTCCTGACTTTC. Translating it yields CASSLAGPGANVLTF.

The rearrangement uses TRBV29-1 and TRBJ2-3, with TRBD1 as a possible D gene (5 bases). Germline V gene data show CDR1 as SQVTM and CDR2 as ANQGSEA. V was trimmed by 3 bases and J by 6 bases, leaving 13 bases between them. CDR3 size: 13 residues. CDR3 sequence (DNA): TGCAGCGTTGAGCGGCCAGGGCGGGATACGCAGTATTTT. Translation gives CSVERPGRDTQYF.